This T cell receptor beta chain was captured in a study of control samples from healthy donors and cancer patients. Produced via immunoSEQ multiplex PCR; TCRdb's table is partial and in-frame only. Among 210,000 or so clones listed, roughly nine tenths were seen once. The CDR3 runs 15 residues. The V gene's germline CDR1 is SGDLS and CDR2 YYNGEE. The ends were cut back, 1 base at V and 8 bases at J, with 18 bases in the middle. The receptor's source is a man aged 30-40 years in good health. V gene TRBV9 combines with J gene TRBJ1-2; possibly TRBD1 for D (6 bases). Input material: blood. The CDR3 DNA sequence: TGTGCCAGCAGCGTAACCGGGACAACCGCCGGGGGCTACACCTTC. Its protein product is CASSVTGTTAGGYTF. The entire variable domain, with the rest obtained from reference TRBV9 and TRBJ1-2, is as follows: DSGVTQTPKHLITATGQRVTLRCSPRSGDLSVYWYQQSLDQGLQFLIQYYNGEERAKGNILERFSAQQFPDLHSELNLSSLELGDSALYFCASSVTGTTAGGYTFGSGTRLTVV.